One TCR beta chain is described in this entry. Its antigen is unidentified. This entry comes from a study of CD4 T cells in relation to SARS-CoV-2 and coronaviruses. Study information: Crossreactive spike epitopes shared across donors were mapped to their HLA restriction.

Study-level findings and limits: This crossreactivity analysis covered spike protein alone, no other viral proteins.

Deep TCR-beta sequencing used DNA from uncultured naive and memory CD4+ T cells. Method: immunoSEQ multiplex PCR; TCRdb's copy keeps in-frame clones and lacks some. Of about 55,000 clones in the sample, roughly 88% are singletons; the top ten hold under 1.5%. V was clipped by 2 bases and J by 5 bases, with 13 bases between them. CDR1 is SNHLY and CDR2 is FYNNEI in the germline V gene. The CDR3 length is 15 residues. Before the COVID-19 pandemic, during about 2011-2019, CD4+ T cells were taken from unexposed donors. The sample taken for sequencing was memory CD4+ T cells from PBMCs. The clonotype originates from a human donor in good health. V usage is TRBV2 and J usage is TRBJ2-1, with no clear D. CDR3 loop: CASSEFGIRDNEQFF. CDR3 nucleotides: TGTGCCAGCAGTGAATTCGGAATCCGTGACAATGAGCAGTTCTTC.